Here is one T cell receptor beta chain with its context. Its antigen is unidentified. The sample belongs to a study of T cells after yellow fever vaccination. Study results and limitations: A large majority of primary-vaccination clones showed up again after the booster (around 95% CD4, 75% to 90% CD8). Contamination of FACS-sorted repertoires by abundant clonotypes from the bulk population could occur.

V lost 7 bases and J lost 8, with 17 bases in between. This CDR3 is built from 13 residues. The germline V gene encodes CDR1 SGHAT and CDR2 FQNNGV. A 5'RACE template-switching step, the method used to make TCR cDNA, added a universal primer site and UMIs. A single record per CDR3 protein comes from TCRdb applying MiXCR to the 5' RACE reads. The sample lists more than 300,000 distinct CDR3 sequences, around 7% occurring once. The sequence derives from a man aged 18 to 35 who received the YFV17D yellow fever vaccine. This rearrangement joins TRBV11-2 to TRBJ2-5; D is undetermined. Sequences were derived from PBMCs, sampled about 41 days after the first yellow fever vaccination. The CDR3 DNA sequence: TGTGCCAGCACTCAAGACCCTCAACGTACCCAGTACTTC. It translates to CASTQDPQRTQYF.